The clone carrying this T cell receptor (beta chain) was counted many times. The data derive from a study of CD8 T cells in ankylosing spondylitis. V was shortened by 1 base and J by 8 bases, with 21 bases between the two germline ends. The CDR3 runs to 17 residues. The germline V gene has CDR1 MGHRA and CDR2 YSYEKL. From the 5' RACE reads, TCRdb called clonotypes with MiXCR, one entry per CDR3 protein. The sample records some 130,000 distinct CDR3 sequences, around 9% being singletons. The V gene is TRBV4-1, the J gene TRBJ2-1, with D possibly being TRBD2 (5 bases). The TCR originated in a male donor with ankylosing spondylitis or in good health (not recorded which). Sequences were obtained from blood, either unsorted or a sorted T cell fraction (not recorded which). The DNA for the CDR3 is TGCGCCAGCAGCCAAGTTCGTTATTCGCGGGCTAGGGATGAGCAGTTCTTC. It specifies CASSQVRYSRARDEQFF.